One and the same sample provided the 18 T cell receptor beta chains below, sequenced in a study of blood T cell repertoires in COVID-19. Some clones are missing from TCRdb's copy, which holds only in-frame ones; the method was immunoSEQ multiplex PCR. The sample has 77,000 or so clones, approximately 79% seen once. Specimen: peripheral blood. These receptors originate from a human donor with acute or convalescent COVID-19. The donor label of this sample is uncertain.

This clone was found once. V gene TRBV24-1 combines with J gene TRBJ2-1; perhaps TRBD1 as D (6 bases). The CDR3 length is 12 residues. Germline lookup yields CDR1 KGHDR and CDR2 SFDVKD. Between the trimmed V and J ends, which lost 4 bases and 8 bases, there was a span of 8 bases. The CDR3 loop reads CATSEYRDEQFF. The CDR3 DNA reads TGTGCCACCAGTGAATACAGGGATGAGCAGTTCTTC.

J is TRBJ1-3 and V is TRBV10-3; D is perhaps TRBD1 (5 bases). Germline V CDR1 and CDR2: ENHRY, SYGVKD. V lost 11 bases and J lost 8, with 22 bases in between. The CDR3 covers 14 residues. The CDR3 DNA sequence: TGTGCCTCCAAGGGGATAGGAGAGGCAGACACCATATATTTT. This encodes CASKGIGEADTIYF.

This chain connects TRBV25-1 to TRBJ2-2; D perhaps matches TRBD1 (6 bases). V dropped 1 base and J dropped 0 bases, with 9 bases sitting between them. CDR3 length: 16 amino acids. CDR1 and CDR2 (germline): MGHDK, SYGVNS. CDR3 DNA sequence: TGTGCCAGCAGTGAATGGACAGCTACGAACACCGGGGAGCTGTTTTTT. It codes for CASSEWTATNTGELFF.

This clone was counted ten times or more. The genes are TRBV4-1 and TRBJ1-3; D uncertain. The V end was cut by 3 bases, the J end by 5 bases, with 17 bases between. The CDR3 sequence is 16 residues long. Germline V gives CDR1 MGHRA, CDR2 YSYEKL. CDR3: CASSHIGREIRNTIYF. CDR3 DNA: TGCGCCAGCAGCCACATCGGACGGGAGATTCGAAACACCATATATTTT.

V is TRBV5-5 and J is TRBJ2-3, with 11 bases fitting TRBD2. This CDR3 comprises 14 residues. The V gene end was trimmed by 4 bases and the J gene end by 5 bases; junction bases not matched to a gene: 3. Germline V CDR1 and CDR2: SGHKS, YYEKEE (reference sequence). CDR3 sequence: CASSPGTSGDTQYF. In DNA form, the CDR3 reads TGTGCCAGCAGCCCCGGGACTAGCGGAGATACGCAGTATTTT.

By frequency in the sample, this clone is medium-sized. The rearrangement joins TRBV4-1 to TRBJ1-6; 7 nucleotides line up with TRBD1. This CDR3 region has 16 residues. Looked up from germline, CDR1 is MGHRA and CDR2 is YSYEKL. Trimming removed 0 bases from V and 10 bases from J; junction bases left unmatched: 9. The CDR3 DNA sequence: TGCGCCAGCAGCCAAGAGGGGGACAGCCAAGACTCACCCCTCCACTTT. It encodes CASSQEGDSQDSPLHF.

This clone has only one observation. The chain joins TRBV9 to TRBJ1-4; the D is unclear. Germline lookup yields CDR1 SGDLS and CDR2 YYNGEE. Trimming removed 4 bases at V and 8 bases at J, with 18 bases between. The CDR3 runs 15 residues. The CDR3 DNA reads TGTGCCAGCAGCACCTCACAGTGGCCTGGGGAAAAACTGTTTTTT. It translates to CASSTSQWPGEKLFF.

This chain joins TRBV6-2 or TRBV6-3 and TRBJ2-7, with 11 nucleotides matching TRBD1. Germline trimming cut 6 bases from V and 5 bases from J; bases unmatched to any gene: 6. The length of the CDR3 is 14 residues. Looked up from germline, CDR1 is MNHEY and CDR2 is SVGEGT. CDR3 sequence: CASSRTGGIHEQYF. For the CDR3, the DNA is TGTGCCAGCAGCAGGACAGGGGGCATCCACGAGCAGTACTTC.

This clone was recorded once. This chain joins TRBV24-1 and TRBJ2-2; TRBD2 matches at 12 bases. J was trimmed by 5 bases and V by 10 bases; bases with no gene match: 4. Germline-derived CDR1 and CDR2 are KGHDR and SFDVKD. The CDR3 contains 14 residues. The CDR3 DNA reads TGTGCCACGGGACTAGCGGGCGTAACCGGGGAGCTGTTTTTT. Translating it yields CATGLAGVTGELFF.

This clone turned up a few times. The gene calls are TRBV19 and TRBJ2-5; 8 bases agree with TRBD2. J was trimmed by 5 bases and V by 0 bases; bases with no gene match: 8. The germline V gene encodes CDR1 LNHDA and CDR2 SQIVND (reference sequence). This CDR3 has 16 residues. The CDR3 DNA reads as TGTGCCAGTAGTATAGATTCGGGAGGGCCGAGGGAGACCCAGTACTTC. Translated, it gives CASSIDSGGPRETQYF.

The rearrangement links TRBV19 to TRBJ1-2, with D tentatively TRBD1 (5 bases). This CDR3 has 14 residues. Germline lookup yields CDR1 LNHDA and CDR2 SQIVND (reference sequence). Trimming left V 7 bases short and J 4 bases short, with 16 bases between. Here the CDR3 DNA reads TGTGCCAGTACCATAGCTGGGGCTTTCTATGGCTACACCTTC. It codes for CASTIAGAFYGYTF.

The V and J genes are TRBV12-2 and TRBJ2-7; the D call in the table, TRBD2, was not verified against the DNA. TRBV12-2 is reported as a pseudogene. The CDR3 loop spans 14 amino acids. The CDR3 DNA sequence: TGTGCAAGTAGAGGGACTAGCGTTTCCTACGAGCAGTACGTC. Encoded protein: CASRGTSVSYEQYV.

The chain combines TRBV18 with TRBJ1-5, with a possible D match to TRBD1 (6 bases). This CDR3 region has 16 residues. Germline CDR1 reads KGHSH; CDR2 reads LQKENI. Trimming cost V 2 bases and J 2 bases, with 13 bases left between them. CDR3 amino acids: CASSPSDRKGNQPQHF. The CDR3, as DNA: TGTGCCAGCTCACCATCAGACAGGAAGGGCAATCAGCCCCAGCATTTT. Filled out from reference TRBV18 and TRBJ1-5, the complete variable domain reads NAGVMQNPRHLVRRRGQEARLRCSPMKGHSHVYWYRQLPEEGLKFMVYLQKENIIDESGMPKERFSAEFPKEGPSILRIQQVVRGDSAAYFCASSPSDRKGNQPQHFGDGTRLSIL.

The CDR3 DNA sequence: TGTGCCAGCAGTCCAGGGGACAGGTACTATGGCTACACCTTC. Amino acid sequence: CASSPGDRYYGYTF. The chain has TRBV28 and TRBJ1-2, with TRBD1 identical over 8 bases. V lost 5 bases and J lost 3; bases outside the gene matches: 5. CDR1 is MDHEN and CDR2 is SYDVKM in the germline V gene. The CDR3 contains 14 residues.

There are a few counts of this clone. Because the CDR3's place on the DNA is in doubt, the DNA is left out and the CDR3 is given as listed by TCRdb. The chain combines TRBV21-1 with TRBJ1-5; whether TRBD1, the table's D call, matches the DNA was not checked. TRBV21-1 is a recognized pseudogene. A total of 18 residues make up the CDR3, ends included. The CDR3 spells CASSKVGKGTGGNQPQHF.

The V gene is TRBV11-1, the J gene TRBJ2-1, with unresolved D. The CDR3 loop spans 16 amino acids. Germline V gives CDR1 SGHAT, CDR2 FQDESV (reference sequence). Trimming pared 4 bases from V and 0 bases from J, leaving 13 bases between. The CDR3 region has the DNA TGTGCCAGCAGCTCCCAGCTTCGGAGCTCCTACAATGAGCAGTTCTTC. As protein: CASSSQLRSSYNEQFF.

The rearrangement joins TRBV19 to TRBJ1-2; D gene uncertain. V lost 3 bases, J lost 4 bases, and 9 bases lay in between. This CDR3 comprises 13 residues. CDR1 is LNHDA, CDR2 SQIVND, per germline (reference sequence). The CDR3 reads CASSISQTYGYTF. CDR3 coding DNA: TGTGCCAGTAGTATTAGCCAGACCTATGGCTACACCTTC.

The genes are TRBV5-1 and TRBJ1-2; 7 nucleotides agree with TRBD1. With V trimmed by 0 bases and J by 8 bases, 7 bases remained unmatched. Germline CDR1 SGHRS, CDR2 YFSETQ. CDR3 length equals 14 residues. CDR3 coding DNA: TGCGCCAGCAGCTTGGAAGGGGGCGCTGGGGGCTACACCTTC. Amino acids: CASSLEGGAGGYTF.